This passage covers 21 T cell receptor beta chains from one sample sequenced in a study of control samples from healthy donors and cancer patients. TCRdb keeps only in-frame clones here, not all; method: immunoSEQ multiplex PCR. The data show some 150,000 clones, 91% seen once. The sequenced sample was blood. Receptors originate from a woman aged 25 to 39 in good health.

V and J are TRBV5-4 and TRBJ2-5; TRBD1 matches at 7 bases. CDR1 is SGHNT and CDR2 is YYREEE in the germline V gene (reference sequence). The CDR3 has 15 residues. The J segment lost 2 bases and the V segment lost 0 bases, leaving 4 bases of the junction unmatched. The CDR3 DNA follows: TGTGCCAGCAGCTTGGCCGACAGGGAACAAGAGACCCAGTACTTC. Translated: CASSLADREQETQYF.

The CDR3 reads CASSQAKEQYF. As DNA, the CDR3 is TGTGCCAGCAGCCAAGCCAAAGAGCAGTACTTC. The J gene is TRBJ2-7, the V gene TRBV4-2; no reliable D call. Trimming removed 1 base from V and 7 bases from J, with 5 bases in between. The V gene's germline CDR1 is LGHNA and CDR2 YNFKEQ. The CDR3 runs to 11 residues.

The rearrangement joins TRBV6-1 to TRBJ1-1; TRBD1 aligns across 9 bases. Trimming cost V 5 bases and J 4 bases; bases outside gene matches: 5. CDR3 length equals 14 residues. Germline V gene lookup returns CDR1 MNHNS and CDR2 SASEGT. The CDR3 spells CASSSGTGSTEAFF. The CDR3 region has the DNA TGTGCCAGCAGTTCCGGGACAGGGTCCACTGAAGCTTTCTTT.

The genes are TRBV20-1 and TRBJ1-2; the match to TRBD1 covers 7 bases. Germline V gives CDR1 DFQATT, CDR2 SNEGSKA (reference sequence). CDR3 length equals 12 residues. J lost 4 bases, V lost 3 bases, and 2 bases had no gene match. CDR3 in amino acids: CSASWDSYGYTF. The CDR3 DNA sequence: TGCAGTGCTAGTTGGGACAGCTATGGCTACACCTTC.

The V call is TRBV27, the J call TRBJ2-5; 11 positions agree with TRBD2. The CDR3 runs 14 residues. The junction had 5 bases not matched to a gene; V was cut back by 5 bases and J by 6 bases. Germline V gene sequence: CDR1 MNHEY, CDR2 SMNVEV (reference sequence). CDR3 bases: TGTGCCAGCAGTCCTAGCGGGGGGCATAAGACCCAGTACTTC. Translated, it gives CASSPSGGHKTQYF.

The rearrangement uses TRBV18 and TRBJ1-4; 10 bases align to TRBD1. The CDR3 has 15 amino acids. CDR1 and CDR2 from the germline V gene are KGHSH and LQKENI. V lost 5 bases to trimming and J lost 8 bases; unmatched junction nucleotides: 8. The DNA for the CDR3 is TGTGCCAGCTCAATAACGACAGGGGGCCGAGAAAAACTGTTTTTT. It specifies CASSITTGGREKLFF.

The CDR3 is CASSFDGNSPLHF. CDR3 coding DNA: TGTGCCAGCAGCTTCGACGGGAATTCACCCCTCCACTTT. V is TRBV7-9 and J is TRBJ1-6, with no clear D. This CDR3 has 13 residues. Germline-derived CDR1 and CDR2 are SEHNR and FQNEAQ (reference sequence). V gave up 3 bases and J gave up 7 bases, with 7 bases separating them.

V is TRBV25-1 and J is TRBJ2-5; 9 nucleotides match TRBD2. This CDR3 comprises 14 residues. Germline values: CDR1 MGHDK, CDR2 SYGVNS. The V and J ends lost 7 bases and 2 bases, in that order; junction bases with no gene match: 5. The DNA of the CDR3 is TGTGCCAGCACTCCGGGACTAGCACAAGAGACCCAGTACTTC. Translated, it gives CASTPGLAQETQYF.

This sequence joins TRBV18 and TRBJ2-3, with TRBD2 identical over 7 bases. This CDR3 region has 14 residues. Germline V gene data show CDR1 as KGHSH and CDR2 as LQKENI. The ends lost 1 base at V and 3 bases at J; junction bases unmatched: 1. The CDR3 spells CASSPQGGTDTQYF. The CDR3 region has the DNA TGTGCCAGCTCACCACAGGGAGGGACAGATACGCAGTATTTT. The whole variable domain, filled in from reference TRBV18 and TRBJ2-3, reads NAGVMQNPRHLVRRRGQEARLRCSPMKGHSHVYWYRQLPEEGLKFMVYLQKENIIDESGMPKERFSAEFPKEGPSILRIQQVVRGDSAAYFCASSPQGGTDTQYFGPGTRLTVL.

For this clone: Different DNA sequences within this sample yield the same CDR3. The rearrangement links TRBV28 to TRBJ2-1, with TRBD2 as a possible D gene (6 bases). This CDR3 is 13 amino acids long. V was clipped by 2 bases and J by 8 bases, with 10 bases between them. Germline V CDR1 and CDR2: MDHEN, SYDVKM. CDR3 amino acids: CASSLLARDEQFF. CDR3 nucleotide sequence: TGTGCCAGCAGTTTACTAGCGAGGGATGAGCAGTTCTTC.

The chain recombines TRBV5-1 with TRBJ2-5; tentative D call: TRBD2 (7 bases). Trimming took off 0 bases at V and 1 base at J, with 10 bases between the two ends. CDR3 size: 15 residues. Germline V gives CDR1 SGHRS, CDR2 YFSETQ. CDR3 region: CASSLEGGGQETQYF. CDR3 sequence (DNA): TGCGCCAGCAGCTTGGAAGGGGGGGGCCAAGAGACCCAGTACTTC.

The chain recombines TRBV25-1 with TRBJ2-2, with D possibly being TRBD2 (6 bases). The CDR3 is made up of 15 amino acids. V lost 2 bases to trimming and J lost 7 bases, with 14 bases between them. CDR1 is MGHDK and CDR2 is SYGVNS in the germline V gene. CDR3 coding DNA: TGTGCCAGCAGTGAAGGGGTGACTAGGGGCGGGGAGCTGTTTTTT. Protein sequence: CASSEGVTRGGELFF.

V usage is TRBV29-1 and J usage is TRBJ2-7; D uncertain. The germline gives CDR1 SQVTM, CDR2 ANQGSEA. The CDR3 totals 12 residues. V lost 4 bases and J 2 bases, leaving 9 bases between the germline ends. CDR3 region: CSVGTPTYEQYF. CDR3 coding DNA: TGCAGCGTTGGGACCCCGACCTACGAGCAGTACTTC.

The chain recombines TRBV7-2 with TRBJ1-2, with D possibly TRBD1 on 5 matching bases. The V gene's germline CDR1 is SGHTA and CDR2 FQGNSA. Trimming shortened V by 2 bases and J by 1 base, and 8 bases separated the two germline ends. This CDR3 has 14 residues. The DNA for the CDR3 is TGTGCCAGCAGCTTAACCAGGGATAACTATGGCTACACCTTC. The encoded protein is CASSLTRDNYGYTF. The entire variable domain, with the rest obtained from reference TRBV7-2 and TRBJ1-2, is as follows: GAGVSQSPSNKVTEKGKDVELRCDPISGHTALYWYRQSLGQGLEFLIYFQGNSAPDKSGLPSDRFSAERTGGSVSTLTIQRTQQEDSAVYLCASSLTRDNYGYTFGSGTRLTVV.

V gene TRBV6-5 combines with J gene TRBJ2-7; D ambiguous. CDR3 length: 10 residues. CDR1 is MNHEY and CDR2 is SVGAGI in the germline V gene. With 10 bases removed from V and 3 bases from J, the gap between germline ends came to 7 bases. This chain's CDR3 is CATWGYEQYF. The DNA for the CDR3 is TGTGCCACCTGGGGCTACGAGCAGTACTTC.

This clone was seen just once. V and J are TRBV19 and TRBJ1-2; maybe TRBD1 (5 bases). The ends were cut back, 3 bases at V and 1 base at J, with 12 bases in the middle. Looked up from germline, CDR1 is LNHDA and CDR2 is SQIVND (reference sequence). This CDR3 comprises 15 residues. The CDR3 loop is CASSIWSGGNYGYTF. DNA of the CDR3: TGTGCCAGTAGTATCTGGTCGGGGGGTAACTATGGCTACACCTTC. Full variable domain (missing parts from reference TRBV19 and TRBJ1-2): DGGITQSPKYLFRKEGQNVTLSCEQNLNHDAMYWYRQDPGQGLRLIYYSQIVNDFQKGDIAEGYSVSREKKESFPLTVTSAQKNPTAFYLCASSIWSGGNYGYTFGSGTRLTVV.

The genes are TRBV5-5 and TRBJ1-4, with D perhaps TRBD1 (5 bases). CDR1 is SGHKS, CDR2 YYEKEE, per germline (reference sequence). V lost 1 base and J 7 bases, leaving 14 bases between the germline ends. The CDR3 consists of 15 residues. This CDR3 reads CASSLYRGAGEKLFF. The CDR3 nucleotides read TGTGCCAGCAGCTTGTATAGGGGCGCCGGTGAAAAACTGTTTTTT.

The V gene is TRBV5-4, the J gene TRBJ2-7; tentative D call: TRBD2 (6 bases). In germline, CDR1 is SGHNT, CDR2 YYREEE (reference sequence). This CDR3 spans 14 amino acids. V lost 0 bases, J lost 2 bases, and 9 bases lay in between. The CDR3 DNA reads as TGTGCCAGCAGCTTGGGGACTACCCCCTACGAGCAGTACTTC. This translates into CASSLGTTPYEQYF.

The chain is built from TRBV14 and TRBJ2-7, with 9 bases that match TRBD1. Trimming removed 0 bases from V and 1 base from J; junction bases left unmatched: 4. This CDR3 comprises 16 residues. The germline CDR1 and CDR2 sequences are SGHDN and FVKESK. This CDR3 is CASSQDMGQGSYEQYF. CDR3 coding DNA: TGTGCCAGCAGCCAAGATATGGGACAGGGTTCCTACGAGCAGTACTTC. Full variable domain (missing parts from reference TRBV14 and TRBJ2-7): EAGVTQFPSHSVIEKGQTVTLRCDPISGHDNLYWYRRVMGKEIKFLLHFVKESKQDESGMPNNRFLAERTGGTYSTLKVQPAELEDSGVYFCASSQDMGQGSYEQYFGPGTRLTVT.

The CDR3 region is CAWSRQGPETQYF. The CDR3 nucleotides read TGTGCCTGGAGTCGACAGGGCCCGGAGACCCAGTACTTC. The V call is TRBV30, the J call TRBJ2-5, with TRBD1 matching over 7 bases. CDR3 size: 13 residues. The germline V gene encodes CDR1 GTSNPN and CDR2 SVGIG (reference sequence). Germline trimming cut 2 bases from V and 5 bases from J; bases unmatched to any gene: 5.

The CDR3 nucleotides are TGTGCCAGCACCTCCGGGACAGCCTATGGCTACACCTTC. Translating it yields CASTSGTAYGYTF. This chain joins TRBV12-3 or TRBV12-4 and TRBJ1-2; 7 nucleotides match TRBD1. The CDR3 length is 13 residues. J lost 4 bases, V lost 7 bases, and 6 bases had no gene match.